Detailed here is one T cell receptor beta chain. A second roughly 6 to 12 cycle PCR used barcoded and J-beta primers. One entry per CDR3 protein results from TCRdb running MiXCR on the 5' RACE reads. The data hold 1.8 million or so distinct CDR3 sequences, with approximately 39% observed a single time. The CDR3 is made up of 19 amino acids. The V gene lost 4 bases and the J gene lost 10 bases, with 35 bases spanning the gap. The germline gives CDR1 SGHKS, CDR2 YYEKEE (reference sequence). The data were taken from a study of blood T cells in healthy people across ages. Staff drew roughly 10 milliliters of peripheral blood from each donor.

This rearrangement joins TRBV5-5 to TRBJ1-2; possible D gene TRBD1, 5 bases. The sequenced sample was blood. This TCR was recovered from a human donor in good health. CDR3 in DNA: TGTGCCAGCAGCCCTACATTCTACGGGGCGGAGGTCGGCGGGGATGACTACACCTTC. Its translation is CASSPTFYGAEVGGDDYTF.